This T cell receptor beta chain was captured in a study of T-cell memory formation after mild COVID-19. Comments on this clonotype: What it recognizes is unknown.

Study-wide results and caveats: Among clones peaking at day 37 in the second wave, SARS-CoV-2 specificity remained unconfirmed.

CDR3 size: 13 residues. Germline V lookup: CDR1 MNHEY, CDR2 SVGAGI. The V and J ends lost 6 bases and 10 bases, in that order; junction bases with no gene match: 9. One entry per CDR3 protein results from TCRdb running MiXCR on the 5' RACE reads. The data contain 470,000 or so distinct CDR3 sequences, roughly 25% of them seen just once; the ten biggest clones take up around 12%. Sequenced: PBMCs or a T cell subset sorted from them (not recorded which). This sequence originates from an adult woman who had mild COVID-19 (a few samples of this study predate the infection). Cell type and time point are not known. The rearrangement joins TRBV6-5 to TRBJ2-1, with TRBD1 matching over 7 bases. The CDR3 DNA reads TGTGCCAGCAGAACGGGACAGTCTAGAGAGCAGTTCTTC. Encoded protein: CASRTGQSREQFF.